Below, 5 T cell receptor beta chains from the same sample are listed, as sequenced in a study of cytomegalovirus exposure and HLA in healthy donors. A multiplex PCR was run with 60 Vbeta primers and 13 Jbeta primers. Assay used: immunoSEQ multiplex PCR; TCRdb lists only in-frame clones, some missing. The profile covers some 130,000 clones, with more than 65% appearing a single time and over 2% taken by the ten largest. Sequencing was performed on PBMCs. The receptors here all came from a woman aged 60-75 years in good health and CMV-seropositive.

The chain carries TRBV5-1 and TRBJ2-5, with D perhaps TRBD1 (6 bases). Germline V gene data show CDR1 as SGHRS and CDR2 as YFSETQ. Trimming pared 10 bases from V and 4 bases from J, leaving 20 bases between. This CDR3 contains 14 residues. CDR3 nucleotide sequence: TGCGCCGGAGAGGCCACTACAGGGACAGAGACCCAGTACTTC. Protein: CAGEATTGTETQYF.

The genes are TRBV7-8 and TRBJ2-7; maybe TRBD1 (7 bases). Per germline, CDR1 SGHVS and CDR2 FQNEAQ. There are 14 residues in the CDR3. V shed 4 bases and J shed 2 bases, with 12 bases lying between them. The DNA for the CDR3 is TGTGCCAGCAGCTGGCGGGACAGAGCCTACGAGCAGTACTTC. Residues: CASSWRDRAYEQYF.

For the CDR3, the DNA is TGTGCCAGCAGTCCGCTCTTTGGCTCGGGAAACACCATATATTTT. The encoded protein is CASSPLFGSGNTIYF. The chain couples TRBV27 to TRBJ1-3; D ambiguous. The CDR3 extends over 15 amino acids. Trimming removed 5 bases from V and 4 bases from J, with 15 bases in between. Germline-derived CDR1 and CDR2 are MNHEY and SMNVEV (reference sequence).

This clone was recorded only once. The rearrangement joins TRBV5-1 to TRBJ2-7; TRBD2 agrees at 8 bases. The CDR3 totals 12 residues. CDR1 and CDR2 (germline): SGHRS, YFSETQ. Trimming at V came to 4 bases and at J to 6 bases, leaving 3 bases not matched to a gene. CDR3 sequence: CASSIGGGEQYF. In nucleotides, the CDR3 is TGCGCCAGCAGCATCGGGGGGGGCGAGCAGTACTTC. Full variable domain (outside the CDR3, taken from reference TRBV5-1 and TRBJ2-7): KAGVTQTPRYLIKTRGQQVTLSCSPISGHRSVSWYQQTPGQGLQFLFEYFSETQRNKGNFPGRFSGRQFSNSRSEMNVSTLELGDSALYLCASSIGGGEQYFGPGTRLTVT.

The chain employs TRBV4-2 and TRBJ1-1, with 7 positions matching TRBD1. The CDR3 runs to 13 residues. The ends lost 4 bases at V and 5 bases at J; junction bases unmatched: 4. The germline CDR1 and CDR2 sequences are LGHNA and YNFKEQ. The CDR3 DNA follows: TGTGCCAGCAGCCCCTACAGGGGAACTGAAGCTTTCTTT. Its protein is CASSPYRGTEAFF.